A selection of T cell receptor beta chains follows, all from one sample in a study of vaccination effects on CD4 cells after COVID-19. No antigen has been identified for these receptors. TCRdb keeps only in-frame clones here, not all; method: immunoSEQ multiplex PCR. This table has around 30,000 clones, roughly 77% appearing once. This specimen was CD4+ T cells from PBMCs cultured with HCoV-NL63 spike peptides, taken before COVID-19 vaccination. The receptors shown here come from a human donor who had a prior SARS-CoV-2 infection. The CDR3 runs from the conserved cysteine through the conserved F or W. D genes are given only for firm matches. Some rows have no size entry. The others give once, few or many, or a class for an expanded clone.

abundance	v_gene	j_gene	d_gene	CDR3aa	CDR3nt
few	TRBV2	TRBJ2-7	-	CASRPGLMTYEQYF	TGTGCCAGCAGACCGGGACTCATGACCTACGAGCAGTACTTC
-	TRBV9	TRBJ2-1	TRBD1	CASSPRTGTSYNEQFF	TGTGCCAGCAGCCCCCGGACAGGGACCTCCTACAATGAGCAGTTCTTC
-	TRBV2	TRBJ1-5	-	CASRRDSNQPQHF	TGTGCCAGCCGGCGGGATAGCAATCAGCCCCAGCATTTT
-	TRBV3-1/TRBV3-2	TRBJ2-4	-	CASSHRGGHIQYF	TGTGCCAGCAGCCACCGAGGGGGACACATTCAGTACTTC
-	TRBV4-1	TRBJ2-7	-	CASSHNTADSHEQYF	TGCGCCAGCAGCCACAATACGGCCGACAGCCACGAGCAGTACTTC
-	TRBV7-2	TRBJ2-1	TRBD2	CASRLRGLAVFEQFF	TGTGCCAGCAGGCTCCGGGGACTAGCGGTATTCGAGCAGTTCTTC
once	TRBV7-9	TRBJ1-1	-	CASSLAPFTGRVYAEAFF	TGTGCCAGCAGCTTAGCGCCATTCACAGGGAGGGTTTATGCTGAAGCTTTCTTT
-	TRBV10-3	TRBJ2-3	TRBD2	CAISERGGADTQYF	TGTGCCATCAGTGAACGCGGGGGGGCAGATACGCAGTATTTT
-	TRBV18	TRBJ1-5	-	CASSPGPYVAQHF	TGTGCCAGCTCACCAGGACCCTATGTTGCCCAGCATTTT
-	TRBV6-5	TRBJ1-1	-	CASSSFDTEAFF	TGTGCCAGCAGTTCCTTTGACACTGAAGCTTTCTTT
-	TRBV5-1	TRBJ1-1	TRBD1	CASRTGTGGTEAFF	TGCGCCAGCAGGACCGGGACAGGGGGAACTGAAGCTTTCTTT
-	TRBV2	TRBJ2-2	TRBD1	CAIRPGGDEFGELFF	TGTGCCATCAGACCAGGGGGCGATGAGTTCGGGGAGCTGTTTTTT
-	TRBV30	TRBJ2-1	-	CAWSDPGRGLSYNEQFF	TGTGCCTGGAGTGATCCGGGTAGGGGATTATCCTACAATGAGCAGTTCTTC
-	TRBV5-1	TRBJ1-2	-	CASSLVPETNYGYTF	TGCGCCAGCAGCTTGGTTCCGGAGACGAACTATGGCTACACCTTC
-	TRBV19	TRBJ2-2	-	CASSLQGHTGELFF	TGTGCCAGTAGTCTGCAGGGCCACACCGGGGAGCTGTTTTTT
-	TRBV24-1	TRBJ2-1	-	CATSSSDLGRASPTQFF	TGTGCCACCAGTTCATCCGACCTTGGGCGGGCCTCACCTACTCAGTTCTTC
-	TRBV7-9	TRBJ2-3	TRBD1	CASSLFRDSSTDTQYF	TGTGCCAGCAGCTTATTTCGGGACAGCAGCACAGATACGCAGTATTTT
once	TRBV12-3/TRBV12-4	TRBJ2-5	-	CASSPTPRAQYF	TGTGCCAGCAGCCCTACACCTCGGGCCCAGTACTTC
once	TRBV6-1	TRBJ2-7	-	CASSDSLVYEQYF	TGTGCCAGCAGTGATAGTCTGGTCTACGAGCAGTACTTC
-	TRBV6-5	TRBJ1-3	TRBD1	CATSNGQGTGNTIYF	TGTGCCACCAGTAATGGACAGGGAACTGGAAACACCATATATTTT
-	TRBV5-4	TRBJ1-2	TRBD1	CASSLGGTGNYGYTF	TGTGCCAGCAGCTTGGGGGGGACAGGCAACTATGGCTACACCTTC
-	TRBV12-3/TRBV12-4	TRBJ1-1	-	CASSFHENTEAFF	TGTGCCAGCAGTTTTCACGAGAACACTGAAGCTTTCTTT
-	TRBV5-5	TRBJ1-2	-	CASSSSDIHNYGYTF	TGTGCCAGCAGCTCATCGGACATCCATAACTATGGCTACACCTTC
-	TRBV11-3	TRBJ2-2	-	CASSLERGGRRNTGELFF	TGTGCCAGCAGCTTAGAGAGAGGTGGGAGGCGGAACACCGGGGAGCTGTTTTTT
-	TRBV27	TRBJ2-5	-	CASSWQGAETQYF	TGTGCCAGCAGTTGGCAGGGTGCGGAGACCCAGTACTTC
-	TRBV7-8	TRBJ1-4	-	CASSSGQISEKLFF	TGTGCCAGCAGCTCCGGACAAATCAGTGAAAAACTGTTTTTT
-	TRBV5-1	TRBJ1-2	-	CASSPERGRANYGYTF	TGCGCCAGCAGCCCAGAACGGGGTCGTGCTAACTATGGCTACACCTTC
-	TRBV5-1	TRBJ1-6	-	CASTEGGDSPLHF	TGCGCCAGCACCGAGGGGGGGGACTCACCCCTCCACTTT
-	TRBV5-8	TRBJ2-5	-	CASGFRGRNQETQYF	TGTGCCAGCGGATTCCGGGGGAGGAACCAAGAGACCCAGTACTTC
-	TRBV2	TRBJ2-3	-	CASSLGAAPTQYF	TGTGCCAGCAGCTTGGGGGCAGCCCCTACGCAGTATTTT
-	TRBV18	TRBJ1-4	TRBD1	CASSPPQTGVGEKLFF	TGTGCCAGCTCACCACCCCAGACAGGGGTAGGAGAAAAACTGTTTTTT
-	TRBV5-5	TRBJ2-5	-	CASSLAGRGETQYF	TGTGCCAGCAGCTTGGCTGGCAGGGGAGAGACCCAGTACTTC
-	TRBV18	TRBJ2-3	TRBD1	CASSPSQGADTDTQYF	TGTGCCAGCTCACCAAGTCAGGGGGCTGACACAGATACGCAGTATTTT
-	TRBV2	TRBJ2-5	-	CASNLGETQYF	TGTGCCAGCAATCTTGGGGAGACCCAGTACTTC
-	TRBV5-1	TRBJ2-1	TRBD1	CASSLSGQGNEQFF	TGCGCCAGCAGCTTGAGTGGACAGGGCAATGAGCAGTTCTTC
-	TRBV5-4	TRBJ2-1	TRBD2	CASSLGGGGGVPNEQFF	TGTGCCAGCAGCTTGGGAGGTGGCGGGGGGGTACCGAATGAGCAGTTCTTC